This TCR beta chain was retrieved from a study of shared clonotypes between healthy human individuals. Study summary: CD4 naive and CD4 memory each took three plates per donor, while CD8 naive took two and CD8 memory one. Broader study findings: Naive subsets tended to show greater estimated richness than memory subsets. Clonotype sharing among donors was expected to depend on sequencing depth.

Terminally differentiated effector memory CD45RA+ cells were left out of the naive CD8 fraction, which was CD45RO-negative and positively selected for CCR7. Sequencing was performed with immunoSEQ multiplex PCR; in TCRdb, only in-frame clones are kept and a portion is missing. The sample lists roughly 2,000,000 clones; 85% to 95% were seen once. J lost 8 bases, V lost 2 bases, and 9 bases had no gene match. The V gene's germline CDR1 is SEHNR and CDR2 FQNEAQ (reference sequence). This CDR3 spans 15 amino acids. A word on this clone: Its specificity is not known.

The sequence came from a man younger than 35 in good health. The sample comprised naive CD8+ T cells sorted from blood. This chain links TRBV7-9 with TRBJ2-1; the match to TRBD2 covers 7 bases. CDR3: CASSLRAGAVDEQFF. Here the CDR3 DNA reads TGTGCCAGCAGCTTAAGGGCGGGAGCTGTCGATGAGCAGTTCTTC.